What follows are 3 T cell receptor beta chains derived from one specimen sequenced in a study of molecular identifiers for immune sequencing clone quantification. MiXCR was run by TCRdb on the PCR reads, yielding one entry per CDR3 protein. The profile shows about 630,000 distinct CDR3 sequences, roughly 25% of them singletons. Sample: naive CD8+ T cells from blood, with Jurkat cell RNA spiked in. Regarding subset: FACS-sorted CD8+CD4-CCR7+CD45RA+ naive T cells. These receptors were collected from a human donor in good health. Some libraries in this study had Jurkat cell RNA spiked in.

This clonotype occurred many times. The rearrangement uses TRBV7-8 and TRBJ2-5, with TRBD1 matching 8 bases. The V segment lost 6 bases and the J segment 5 bases; nucleotides outside the gene matches: 17. Germline-derived CDR1 and CDR2 are SGHVS and FQNEAQ. This CDR3 spans 17 amino acids. DNA for the CDR3: TGTGCCAGCAGTTCCAGGCTCCTGGGACAGGACTTTGAGACCCAGTACTTC. This codes for CASSSRLLGQDFETQYF.

CDR3 amino acids: CASKRGMNTEAFF. The CDR3 DNA reads TGTGCCAGCAAACGGGGGATGAACACTGAAGCTTTCTTT. The chain combines TRBV27 with TRBJ1-1; perhaps TRBD1 as D (5 bases). CDR1 and CDR2 (germline): MNHEY, SMNVEV (reference sequence). This CDR3 has 13 residues. V lost 7 bases to trimming and J lost 0 bases, with 9 bases between them.

This clonotype has a count of ten or more. The rearrangement uses TRBV4-3 and TRBJ2-7; 9 positions agree with TRBD2. CDR1 LGHNA and CDR2 YSLEER come from the germline V gene. The junction had 6 bases not matched to a gene; V was cut back by 3 bases and J by 3 bases. The CDR3 has 15 amino acids. The CDR3 region has the DNA TGCGCCAGCAGCCAGGACACTAGCGGGTTCTACGAGCAGTACTTC. It translates to CASSQDTSGFYEQYF.